Ten or more counts support the clone carrying this T cell receptor beta chain. As yet, its antigen is unknown. RNA transcripts yielded amplified TCR beta CDR3 regions. An initial round of RT-PCR targeting the TCR CDR3 relied on the HTBI primer set. TCRdb reprocessed the multiplex PCR reads with MiXCR, giving one entry per CDR3 protein. The table shows almost 350,000 distinct CDR3 sequences, with less than 20% occurring only once. It was uncontrolled infection, other autoimmune disease, pregnancy or lactation that excluded patients. PBMCs were derived from 10 ml fresh peripheral blood. Germline CDR1 reads MDHEN; CDR2 reads SYDVKM. With 5 bases removed from V and 5 bases from J, the gap between germline ends came to 18 bases. The CDR3 contains 15 residues. The sample belongs to a study of T cells in Graves' hyperthyroidism and ophthalmopathy. General study findings and limits: Blood also showed most of the thyroid clonotypes that were expanded above 0.001.

The TCR was taken from a middle-aged woman with Graves' ophthalmopathy. The chain joins TRBV28 to TRBJ1-1; no clear D. Sequenced sample: blood. The CDR3 region has the DNA TGTGCCAGCAGTCCTTCTGGGAGGGTAGGGACTGAAGCTTTCTTT. This sequence encodes CASSPSGRVGTEAFF.